This T cell receptor (beta chain) was captured in a study of T cell responses to AZD1222 COVID-19 vaccine. Generated by immunoSEQ multiplex PCR, the TCRdb table keeps only in-frame clones and is missing some. The sample lists 95,000 to 110,000 clones; 75% to 90% were seen once. Germline CDR1 is LNHDA and CDR2 is SQIVND (reference sequence). V was clipped by 5 bases and J by 1 base; unmatched bases: 14. This CDR3 spans 17 amino acids. The TCR was taken from an adult in good health. This chain links TRBV19 with TRBJ2-7; TRBD1 aligns across 7 bases. The sample consisted of peripheral blood, taken on day 0 of AZD1222 vaccination. The CDR3 loop is CASSGAPTGLESYEQYF. The DNA for the CDR3 is TGTGCCAGTAGTGGTGCCCCGACAGGGTTGGAGTCCTACGAGCAGTACTTC.